This is a list of T cell receptor beta chains from one sample in a study of T cell changes during pregnancy in multiple sclerosis. The method was immunoSEQ multiplex PCR; TCRdb's version includes in-frame clones alone and lacks a portion of them. The sample holds roughly 39,000 clones, over 75% seen once. The material sequenced was CD4+ T cells from peripheral blood mononuclear cells, taken in the first trimester of pregnancy. Receptor source: a female donor in good health, enrolled as a control in a pregnancy study. Each CDR3 is given with its conserved first and last residue. The D gene is left open where the match is weak. Size values are once, few and many counts, or a class for expanded clones, and some rows have none.

clone size	V gene	J gene	D gene	CDR3 DNA	CDR3 protein
.	TRBV7-2	TRBJ2-3	TRBD2	TGTGCCAGCAGCTTAGGCGGGGGGGCCATAGATACGCAGTATTTT	CASSLGGGAIDTQYF
few	TRBV28	TRBJ2-3	.	TGTGCCAGCAGGGCTAGCACAGATACGCAGTATTTT	CASRASTDTQYF
.	TRBV7-9	TRBJ1-6	TRBD1	TGTGCCAGCAGCTTAGCGGGACAGGGTAATTCACCCCTCCACTTT	CASSLAGQGNSPLHF
.	TRBV6-5	TRBJ1-6	.	TGTGCCAGCAGGTCCGGGACATTTTCCTCACCCCTCCACTTT	CASRSGTFSSPLHF
.	TRBV7-2	TRBJ2-1	.	TGTGCCAGCAGCCTGGTACAGGGCCATGAGCAGTTCTTC	CASSLVQGHEQFF
.	TRBV11-2	TRBJ2-7	TRBD1	TGTGCCAGCAGCTCCGGACAGGCACCCTCCTACGAGCAGTACTTC	CASSSGQAPSYEQYF
.	TRBV2	TRBJ2-1	.	TGTGCCAGCAGTGAACAACCGGTTGAGCAGTTCTTC	CASSEQPVEQFF
.	TRBV28	TRBJ1-2	TRBD1	TGTGCCAGCAGTGCAGGCCCCGGGACAGTTAACTATGGCTACACCTTC	CASSAGPGTVNYGYTF
.	TRBV5-5	TRBJ1-2	.	TGTGCCAGCAGCTTGTTCTCAGCGGGGGGAGGTGGCTACACCTTC	CASSLFSAGGGGYTF
.	TRBV11-3	TRBJ2-7	.	TGTGCCAGCAGCTTCGGTACCTCCTACGAGCAGTACTTC	CASSFGTSYEQYF
few	TRBV5-1	TRBJ2-1	.	TGCGCCAGCAGCTTGGACGGACAGATCTACAATGAGCAGTTCTTC	CASSLDGQIYNEQFF
.	TRBV11-1	TRBJ1-1	.	TGTGCCAGCAGCTTAGGACAGGACACTGAAGCTTTCTTT	CASSLGQDTEAFF
.	TRBV27	TRBJ1-1	.	TGTGCCAGCAGTCGACAGGTCCCGAACACTGAAGCTTTCTTT	CASSRQVPNTEAFF
.	TRBV28	TRBJ2-1	.	TGTGCCAGCAGCCCTCATGGCGTCGAGAGCGGATACAATGAGCAGTTCTTC	CASSPHGVESGYNEQFF
.	TRBV4-2	TRBJ1-1	TRBD1	TGTGCCAGCAGGACAGGGGACATGAACACTGAAGCTTTCTTT	CASRTGDMNTEAFF
once	TRBV6-6	TRBJ1-2	TRBD1	TGTGCCAGCAGCCCTACAGGGGACTATGGCTACACCTTC	CASSPTGDYGYTF
.	TRBV18	TRBJ2-2	.	TGTGCCAGCTCGGCAGGGGTCGGGGAGCTGTTTTTT	CASSAGVGELFF
.	TRBV7-9	TRBJ2-6	TRBD1	TGTGCCAGCAGCTACGGGACAGAGTTCCCTCTCTCTGGGGCCAACGTCCTGACTTTC	CASSYGTEFPLSGANVLTF
.	TRBV5-1	TRBJ2-5	.	TGCGCCAGCAGACTCCAGGGGTACCAAGAGACCCAGTACTTC	CASRLQGYQETQYF
.	TRBV5-8	TRBJ2-1	TRBD1	TGTGCCAGCAGCTTAGGGATGTACAGGGGTAATGAGCAGTTCTTC	CASSLGMYRGNEQFF
.	TRBV11-1	TRBJ1-6	TRBD1	TGTGCCAGCAGCTTGCCCCCGGACAGGGGAAGGTCACCCCTCCACTTT	CASSLPPDRGRSPLHF
.	TRBV6-5	TRBJ2-1	TRBD2	TGTGCCAGCAGTTACACCGGACTAGGGGCCTACAATGAGCAGTTCTTC	CASSYTGLGAYNEQFF
.	TRBV29-1	TRBJ1-2	.	TGCAGCGTTGTAGTCTCGAAACATGGCTACACCTTC	CSVVVSKHGYTF
once	TRBV18	TRBJ2-3	TRBD1	TGTGCCAGCTCACTGGGACAGAGCACAGATACGCAGTATTTT	CASSLGQSTDTQYF
.	TRBV6-1	TRBJ2-6	TRBD1	TGTGCCAGCAGTGGACAGGGGCGCGGTGGGGCCAACGTCCTGACTTTC	CASSGQGRGGANVLTF
.	TRBV4-1	TRBJ2-7	TRBD2	TGCGCCAGCAGCCTTGGGACTAGCGGAATCTCCTACGAGCAGTACTTC	CASSLGTSGISYEQYF
.	TRBV7-2	TRBJ1-1	.	TGTGCCAGCAGCTTAGACCCCCGGACTGAAGCTTTCTTT	CASSLDPRTEAFF
.	TRBV30	TRBJ2-2	TRBD2	TGTGCCTGGCGGGGGGATAGGGTGAACACCGGGGAGCTGTTTTTT	CAWRGDRVNTGELFF
.	TRBV6-5	TRBJ2-1	.	TGTGCCACCGCATACAGGCGCTACAATGAGCAGTTCTTC	CATAYRRYNEQFF
.	TRBV28	TRBJ2-2	.	TGTGCCAGCACCATGAACACCGGGGAGCTGTTTTTT	CASTMNTGELFF
.	TRBV7-9	TRBJ1-1	.	TGTGACGCGGGGCTCGAAGCTTTCTTT	CDAGLEAFF
.	TRBV4-2	TRBJ2-3	TRBD2	TGTGCCAGCAGCCCGGGACTAGCGGGGTTCACAGATACGCAGTATTTT	CASSPGLAGFTDTQYF
.	TRBV6-5	TRBJ1-3	.	TGTGCCAGCAGCCGCCGCGGGGGAGGAAACACCATATATTTT	CASSRRGGGNTIYF
.	TRBV30	TRBJ2-6	.	TGTGCCTGGAGGGAGGAGGGCTCTGGGGCCAACGTCCTGACTTTC	CAWREEGSGANVLTF
.	TRBV28	TRBJ1-5	TRBD1	TGTGCCAGCAGCTTACCGGGACAGGGGGGAGGTCAGCCCCAGCATTTT	CASSLPGQGGGQPQHF
.	TRBV15	TRBJ2-5	.	TGTGCCACCAGCAGAGGTAACAACCAAGAGACCCAGTACTTC	CATSRGNNQETQYF
.	TRBV7-8	TRBJ2-7	TRBD2	TGTGCCAGCAGCTCCAGCGGGGGACCATCCTACGAGCAGTACTTC	CASSSSGGPSYEQYF
.	TRBV9	TRBJ2-5	.	TGTGCCAGCAGCGCTTTTGAGGGAAGACAAGAGACCCAGTACTTC	CASSAFEGRQETQYF
.	TRBV19	TRBJ1-5	TRBD1	TGTGCCAGTAGCCCCGACAGGGGGATTAGGCAGCCCCAGCATTTT	CASSPDRGIRQPQHF
.	TRBV18	TRBJ2-7	TRBD2	TGTGCCAGCTCACTTACTAGCGGGGGGGCCTACGAGCAGTACTTC	CASSLTSGGAYEQYF
.	TRBV13	TRBJ1-1	.	TGTGCCAGCGCCCGCAGGAACACTGAAGCTTTCTTT	CASARRNTEAFF
.	TRBV5-1	TRBJ2-2	TRBD1	TGCGCCAGCAGGCCTACAACCAGGGGGACCGGGGAGCTGTTTTTT	CASRPTTRGTGELFF
.	TRBV10-3	TRBJ2-3	TRBD2	TGTGCCAGCCACCCGGGAGGGAGAGGCACAGATACGCAGTATTTT	CASHPGGRGTDTQYF
.	TRBV28	TRBJ2-7	TRBD2	TGTGCCAGCAGGGAAGAGCGGGGGCCATCCTACGAGCAGTACTTC	CASREERGPSYEQYF
.	TRBV10-3	TRBJ2-1	.	TGTGCCATCAGTGACTTCGGGAAACCGGGTGAGCAGTTCTTC	CAISDFGKPGEQFF
.	TRBV7-2	TRBJ2-5	TRBD1	TGTGCCAGCAGCTTAACATGGAATATCAGGGGGCAAGAGACCCAGTACTTC	CASSLTWNIRGQETQYF